This T cell receptor beta chain appears in the sequencing data of a study of immune evolution from preneoplasia to lung adenocarcinoma. This table comes from immunoSEQ multiplex PCR, and its TCRdb copy is limited to in-frame clones, with some not included. The data show about 11,000 clones, roughly 80% seen once. Study observations and caveats: Normal lung had the highest top T cell clone frequencies.

As concerns this clone: Its antigen remains unidentified.

The origin of this receptor is a person between 55 and 69 years old with lung adenocarcinoma. Some clones in this sample may be carry-over from other donors' samples. Specimen: FFPE normal lung tissue adjacent to the tumor.

CDR3 nucleotides: TGTGCCAGTAGTATCGGGACTAGCGCCGACGACGAGCAGTACTTC. It yields the protein CASSIGTSADDEQYF. The chain has TRBV19 and TRBJ2-7; 10 bases map to TRBD2. This CDR3 is 15 amino acids long. Looked up from germline, CDR1 is LNHDA and CDR2 is SQIVND (reference sequence). V lost 3 bases to trimming and J lost 5 bases; unmatched junction nucleotides: 7. Full variable domain (missing parts from reference TRBV19 and TRBJ2-7): DGGITQSPKYLFRKEGQNVTLSCEQNLNHDAMYWYRQDPGQGLRLIYYSQIVNDFQKGDIAEGYSVSREKKESFPLTVTSAQKNPTAFYLCASSIGTSADDEQYFGPGTRLTVT.